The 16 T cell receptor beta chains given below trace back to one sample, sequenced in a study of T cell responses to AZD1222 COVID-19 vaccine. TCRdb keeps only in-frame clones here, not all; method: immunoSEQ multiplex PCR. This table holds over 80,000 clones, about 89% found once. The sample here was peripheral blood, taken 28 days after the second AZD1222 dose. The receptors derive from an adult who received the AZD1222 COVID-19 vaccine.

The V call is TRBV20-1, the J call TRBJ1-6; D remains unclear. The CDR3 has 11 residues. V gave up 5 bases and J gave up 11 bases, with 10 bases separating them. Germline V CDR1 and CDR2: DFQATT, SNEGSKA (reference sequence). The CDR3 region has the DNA TGCAGTGCTCTAATGGACCCACCCCTCCACTTT. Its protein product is CSALMDPPLHF.

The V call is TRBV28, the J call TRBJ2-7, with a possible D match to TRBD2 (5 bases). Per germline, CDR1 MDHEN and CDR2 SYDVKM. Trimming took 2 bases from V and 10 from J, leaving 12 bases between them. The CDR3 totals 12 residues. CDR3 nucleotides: TGTGCCAGCAGTTTAAGTACCCGGGAACAGTACTTC. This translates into CASSLSTREQYF. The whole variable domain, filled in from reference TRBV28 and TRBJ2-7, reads DVKVTQSSRYLVKRTGEKVFLECVQDMDHENMFWYRQDPGLGLRLIYFSYDVKMKEKGDIPEGYSVSREKKERFSLILESASTNQTSMYLCASSLSTREQYFGPGTRLTVT.

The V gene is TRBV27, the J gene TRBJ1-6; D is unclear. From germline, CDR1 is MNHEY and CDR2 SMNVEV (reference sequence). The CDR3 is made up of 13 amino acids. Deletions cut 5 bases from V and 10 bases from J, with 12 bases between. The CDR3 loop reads CASSPFRQSPLHF. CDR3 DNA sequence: TGTGCCAGCAGTCCGTTCAGGCAGTCACCCCTCCACTTT.

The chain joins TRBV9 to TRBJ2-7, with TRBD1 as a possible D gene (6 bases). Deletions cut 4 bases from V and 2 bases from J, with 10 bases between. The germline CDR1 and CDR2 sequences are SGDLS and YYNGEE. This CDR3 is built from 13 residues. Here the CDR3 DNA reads TGTGCCAGCAGCTCTGGACAGCCCTACGAGCAGTACTTC. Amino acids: CASSSGQPYEQYF.

The CDR3, as DNA: TGTGCCAGCAGTCTCGAGGGACAGGGGGCGGGCAACGTCCTGACTTTC. Translated, it gives CASSLEGQGAGNVLTF. This sequence joins TRBV28 and TRBJ2-6, with 12 bases fitting TRBD1. From germline, CDR1 is MDHEN and CDR2 SYDVKM. V lost 5 bases and J lost 9; bases outside the gene matches: 8. This CDR3 comprises 16 residues.

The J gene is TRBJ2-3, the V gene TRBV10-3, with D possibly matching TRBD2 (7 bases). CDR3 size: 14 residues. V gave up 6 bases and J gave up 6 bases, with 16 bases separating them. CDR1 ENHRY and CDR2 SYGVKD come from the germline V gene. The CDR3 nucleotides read TGTGCCATCAGGAGTTCGGGGGGCGGTGATACGCAGTATTTT. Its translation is CAIRSSGGGDTQYF.

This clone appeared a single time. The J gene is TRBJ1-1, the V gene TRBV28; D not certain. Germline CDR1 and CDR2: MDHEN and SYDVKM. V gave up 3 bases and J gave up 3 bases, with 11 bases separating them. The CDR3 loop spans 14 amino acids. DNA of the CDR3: TGTGCCAGCAGTTTCGGCGGGTTATACACTGAAGCTTTCTTT. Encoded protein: CASSFGGLYTEAFF. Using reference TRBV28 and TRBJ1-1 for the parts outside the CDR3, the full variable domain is DVKVTQSSRYLVKRTGEKVFLECVQDMDHENMFWYRQDPGLGLRLIYFSYDVKMKEKGDIPEGYSVSREKKERFSLILESASTNQTSMYLCASSFGGLYTEAFFGQGTRLTVV.

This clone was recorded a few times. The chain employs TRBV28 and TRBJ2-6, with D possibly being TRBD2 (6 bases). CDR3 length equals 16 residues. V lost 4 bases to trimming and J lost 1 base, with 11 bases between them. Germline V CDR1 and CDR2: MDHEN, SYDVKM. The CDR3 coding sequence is TGTGCCAGCAGTTCGGCGGGGTTTTCTGGGGCCAACGTCCTGACTTTC. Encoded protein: CASSSAGFSGANVLTF.

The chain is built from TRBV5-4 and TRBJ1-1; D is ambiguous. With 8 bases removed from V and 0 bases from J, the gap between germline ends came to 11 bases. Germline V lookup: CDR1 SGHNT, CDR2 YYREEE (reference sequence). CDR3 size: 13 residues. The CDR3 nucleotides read TGTGCCAGTTCCAGGTCTATGAACACTGAAGCTTTCTTT. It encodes CASSRSMNTEAFF.

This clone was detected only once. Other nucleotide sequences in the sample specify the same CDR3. CDR3 bases: TGTGCCAGCAGCTTAGGAGGGACAGACTACAATGAGCAGTTCTTC. Its protein product is CASSLGGTDYNEQFF. The V call is TRBV7-9, the J call TRBJ2-1, with TRBD1 matching 7 bases. V shed 1 base, J shed 3 bases, and the junction held 3 bases outside the gene matches. Germline-derived CDR1 and CDR2 are SEHNR and FQNEAQ (reference sequence). CDR3 length: 15 amino acids.

The CDR3 loop reads CASSFSGLASYSNQPQHF. CDR3 bases: TGTGCCAGCAGTTTCTCAGGGTTGGCTAGCTATAGCAATCAGCCCCAGCATTTT. This chain connects TRBV28 to TRBJ1-5, with D tentatively TRBD1 (5 bases). V was shortened by 3 bases and J by 0 bases, with 18 bases between the two germline ends. The CDR3 runs to 18 residues. Germline V gene data show CDR1 as MDHEN and CDR2 as SYDVKM.

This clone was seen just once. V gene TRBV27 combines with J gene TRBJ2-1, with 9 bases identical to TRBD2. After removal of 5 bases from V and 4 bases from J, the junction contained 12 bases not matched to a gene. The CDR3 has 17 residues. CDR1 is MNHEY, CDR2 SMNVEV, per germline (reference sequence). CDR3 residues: CASSALRTSEIYNEQFF. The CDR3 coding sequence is TGTGCCAGCAGTGCGCTTAGGACTAGCGAGATATACAATGAGCAGTTCTTC.

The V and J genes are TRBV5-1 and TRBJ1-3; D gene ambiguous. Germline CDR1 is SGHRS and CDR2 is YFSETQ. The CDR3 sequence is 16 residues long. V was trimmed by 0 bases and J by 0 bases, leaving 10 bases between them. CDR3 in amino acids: CASSLGTAVSGNTIYF. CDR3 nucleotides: TGCGCCAGCAGCTTGGGTACCGCCGTCTCTGGAAACACCATATATTTT.

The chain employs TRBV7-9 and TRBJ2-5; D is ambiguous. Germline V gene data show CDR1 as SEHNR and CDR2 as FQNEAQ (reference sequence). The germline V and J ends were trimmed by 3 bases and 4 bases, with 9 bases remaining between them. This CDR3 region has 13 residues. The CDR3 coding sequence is TGTGCCAGCAGCTTCTTGGCAGCAGAGACCCAGTACTTC. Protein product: CASSFLAAETQYF.

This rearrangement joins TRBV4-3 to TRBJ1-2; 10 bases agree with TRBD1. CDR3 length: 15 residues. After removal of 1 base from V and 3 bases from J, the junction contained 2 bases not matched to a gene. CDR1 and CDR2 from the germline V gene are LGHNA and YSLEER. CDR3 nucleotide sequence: TGCGCCAGCAGCCAAGTCGGGACAGGGGACTATGGCTACACCTTC. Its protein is CASSQVGTGDYGYTF.

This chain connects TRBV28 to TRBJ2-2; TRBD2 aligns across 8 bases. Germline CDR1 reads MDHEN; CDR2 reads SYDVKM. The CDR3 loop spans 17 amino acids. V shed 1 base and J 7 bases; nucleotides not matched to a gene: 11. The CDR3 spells CASSLFRRREAGGELFF. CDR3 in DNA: TGTGCCAGCAGTTTATTTCGGCGGCGGGAGGCCGGCGGGGAGCTGTTTTTT.